These 14 T cell receptor beta chains were all obtained from the same sample, sequenced in a study of regulatory T cells in long-lasting Graves disease (dated by TCRdb to the early 2020s). Per the publication, the time point label means: newly diagnosed GD, antithyroid drugs for less than 3 months. RNA was extracted from PBMCs in TRIzol for both TCR sequencing and RNA sequencing. Libraries were prepared through multiplex PCR. Instrument used: Illumina HiSeq 4000. iRepertoire HTBI primers and Arm-PCR amplification of CDR3 regions were used to construct TCR beta libraries. TCRdb reanalyzed the raw reads on its own, using fastp at Q25 for trimming and MiXCR for clone calling, and kept in-frame beta chains. Records with the same CDR3 protein are collapsed into one entry carrying the most frequent genes and DNA. Across this sample there are hundreds of thousands of distinct CDR3 sequences, with about 15% seen only once. 15% to 20% of the sample goes to the ten largest clones.

The same sample was also used in a study of T cells in Graves' hyperthyroidism and ophthalmopathy.

Sequences were derived from peripheral blood mononuclear cells (PBMCs), sampled at new diagnosis, from a patient treated with antithyroid drugs. The receptor set was obtained from a woman between 25 and 40 years old with Graves disease. Donor details come from another sample of the same person, matched by shared clones.

Ten or more counts support this clonotype. CDR3 in amino acids: CAGGPGNRQTQYF. CDR3 DNA sequence: TGTGCCGGGGGCCCGGGAAACCGACAGACCCAGTACTTC. V and J are TRBV6-1 and TRBJ2-5; a possible D gene is TRBD1 (6 bases). Per the germline V gene, CDR1 is MNHNS and CDR2 is SASEGT. This CDR3 region has 13 residues. Trimming left V 11 bases short and J 6 bases short, with 19 bases between.

The chain joins TRBV20-1 to TRBJ2-3; D not certain. This CDR3 spans 16 amino acids. Trimming shortened V by 0 bases and J by 0 bases, and 13 bases separated the two germline ends. Germline V lookup: CDR1 DFQATT, CDR2 SNEGSKA (reference sequence). This chain's CDR3 is CSARDLRATSTDTQYF. In nucleotides, the CDR3 is TGCAGTGCTAGAGATTTACGAGCGACTAGCACAGATACGCAGTATTTT.

This clonotype has more than one count but fewer than ten. V usage is TRBV30 and J usage is TRBJ1-1; 10 positions match TRBD1. The V segment lost 3 bases and the J segment 5 bases; nucleotides outside the gene matches: 12. Looked up from germline, CDR1 is GTSNPN and CDR2 is SVGIG (reference sequence). CDR3 size: 16 residues. The CDR3 here is CAWRDRGKGAKTEAFF. Written as DNA, the CDR3 is TGTGCCTGGAGGGACAGGGGGAAGGGGGCTAAGACTGAAGCTTTCTTT.

This clonotype was counted between two and nine times. V is TRBV5-1 and J is TRBJ2-3, with D possibly TRBD1 on 5 matching bases. The V gene's germline CDR1 is SGHRS and CDR2 YFSETQ. Trimming shortened V by 0 bases and J by 4 bases, and 15 bases separated the two germline ends. CDR3 length: 16 residues. CDR3 DNA sequence: TGCGCCAGCAGCTTGGCCATAAGGGGAAACGCAGATACGCAGTATTTT. Amino acids: CASSLAIRGNADTQYF.

This clonotype has a count of ten or more. The chain uses TRBV12-3 or TRBV12-4 and TRBJ2-3; 7 bases align to TRBD2. This CDR3 comprises 18 residues. After removal of 5 bases from V and 4 bases from J, the junction contained 18 bases not matched to a gene. The CDR3 DNA sequence: TGTGCCAGCAGTCCCTTTCTGGGGACTAACCTCGTTCCAGATACGCAGTATTTT. Translation: CASSPFLGTNLVPDTQYF.

This clonotype was seen many times. The chain employs TRBV28 and TRBJ1-4; D is perhaps TRBD1 (5 bases). The V end was cut by 6 bases, the J end by 3 bases, with 5 bases between. CDR1 and CDR2 from the germline V gene are MDHEN and SYDVKM. The CDR3 length is 12 residues. The CDR3 is CASRQANEKLFF. The DNA of the CDR3 is TGTGCCAGCAGACAGGCTAATGAAAAACTGTTTTTT. The whole variable domain, filled in from reference TRBV28 and TRBJ1-4, reads DVKVTQSSRYLVKRTGEKVFLECVQDMDHENMFWYRQDPGLGLRLIYFSYDVKMKEKGDIPEGYSVSREKKERFSLILESASTNQTSMYLCASRQANEKLFFGSGTQLSVL.

The rearrangement links TRBV29-1 to TRBJ1-2, with a possible D match to TRBD1 (5 bases). The CDR3 sequence is 13 residues long. Germline V gene data show CDR1 as SQVTM and CDR2 as ANQGSEA. V lost 7 bases and J 3 bases, leaving 15 bases between the germline ends. The CDR3 nucleotides are TGCAGCGAGGGACGGGAGGGAGACTATGGCTACACCTTC. Translated, it gives CSEGREGDYGYTF.

This clonotype was detected ten times or more. The rearrangement links TRBV6-2 or TRBV6-3 to TRBJ2-5, with 7 bases lining up with TRBD1. Germline loops: CDR1 MNHEY, CDR2 SVGEGT. Germline trimming cut 5 bases from V and 5 bases from J; bases unmatched to any gene: 14. The CDR3 runs 16 residues. DNA of the CDR3: TGTGCCAGCAGTGAAGTTGGGACAGTAGCCTCGGAGACCCAGTACTTC. Residues: CASSEVGTVASETQYF.

The V call is TRBV5-1, the J call TRBJ2-7; no firm D call. The germline V gene encodes CDR1 SGHRS and CDR2 YFSETQ. V lost 5 bases, J lost 4 bases, and 13 bases lay in between. The CDR3 extends over 13 amino acids. Here the CDR3 DNA reads TGCGCCAGCAGTAATGGTCCCAGTTACGAGCAGTACTTC. Translation gives CASSNGPSYEQYF.

This clonotype was seen only a few times. CDR3 DNA sequence: TGTGCCAGCAGTTCGAGGGGACAGTCGAACACCGGGGAGCTGTTTTTT. It is translated as CASSSRGQSNTGELFF. V is TRBV12-3 or TRBV12-4 and J is TRBJ2-2; 7 bases map to TRBD1. V shed 4 bases, J shed 0 bases, and the junction held 5 bases outside the gene matches. The CDR3 spans 16 residues.

This clonotype was recorded at least ten times. The CDR3 sequence: CASSPGVREDGQPQHF. CDR3 nucleotides: TGTGCCAGCTCACCAGGAGTCAGGGAGGACGGGCAGCCCCAGCATTTT. The chain has TRBV18 and TRBJ1-5; D may be TRBD1 (5 bases). The CDR3 length is 16 residues. V shed 2 bases and J shed 7 bases, with 18 bases lying between them. CDR1 and CDR2 (germline): KGHSH, LQKENI.

This clonotype has a count of ten or more. This chain connects TRBV2 to TRBJ1-1, with D uncertain. V lost 6 bases and J lost 10, with 21 bases in between. Germline-derived CDR1 and CDR2 are SNHLY and FYNNEI. The CDR3 runs 14 residues. CDR3 sequence: CASSVLAVEGVAFF. CDR3 sequence (DNA): TGTGCCAGCAGCGTCTTGGCGGTGGAGGGCGTAGCTTTCTTT.

Many counts were recorded for this clonotype. This chain joins TRBV9 and TRBJ1-1; D gene ambiguous. CDR1 is SGDLS, CDR2 YYNGEE, per germline. There are 16 residues in the CDR3. V lost 4 bases to trimming and J lost 0 bases, with 16 bases between them. The CDR3 coding sequence is TGTGCCAGCAGCCCCCTGGGGAAACCCTTGAACACTGAAGCTTTCTTT. This codes for CASSPLGKPLNTEAFF.

The J gene is TRBJ2-3, the V gene TRBV29-1; TRBD2 matches at 11 bases. Germline loops: CDR1 SQVTM, CDR2 ANQGSEA. The CDR3 is 15 residues long. Germline trimming cut 1 base from V and 0 bases from J; bases unmatched to any gene: 0. The CDR3 region is CSVEGTSGSTDTQYF. Written as DNA, the CDR3 is TGCAGCGTTGAAGGGACTAGCGGGAGCACAGATACGCAGTATTTT.